This is a list of T cell receptor beta chains from one sample in a study of T cell repertoires in cytomegalovirus infection. TCRdb passed the reads through MiXCR, listing each CDR3 protein once. The top ten clones hold 12% of a sample with some 900,000 distinct CDR3 sequences, less than 35% of them seen once. Their antigens remain unidentified. The sequences come from cultured CD8+ T cells from PBMCs, collected from culture after CMV antigen stimulation. These receptors came from a human donor in good health (CMV status not recorded). Some clones in this sample may be carry-over from other donors' samples. Both conserved end residues are part of each CDR3. D genes are given only for firm matches. Clone size is stated in some rows and not others, as once, few, many or a class when expanded.

>TRBJ2-7|TRBV6-2/TRBV6-3|TRBD1|many
CASGAGGQNDEQYF
TGTGCCAGCGGAGCAGGGGGCCAGAACGACGAGCAGTACTTC
>TRBJ2-1|TRBV5-1|TRBD2|many
CASSLYASGGYNEQFF
TGCGCCAGCAGCTTGTACGCTAGCGGGGGATACAATGAGCAGTTCTTC
>TRBJ1-1|TRBV19|NA|once
CASSLLSVRFTEAFF
TGTGCCAGTAGTCTACTATCGGTAAGGTTTACTGAAGCTTTCTTT
>TRBJ1-2|TRBV4-3|TRBD1|NA
CASSTRDRDLNGYTF
TGCGCCAGCAGCACCCGGGACAGGGACCTTAATGGCTACACCTTC
>TRBJ2-5|TRBV7-2|NA|NA
CASSSDGFQETQYF
TGTGCCAGCAGCTCAGATGGATTCCAAGAGACCCAGTACTTC
>TRBJ2-3|TRBV7-6|TRBD2|NA
CASSLPGAGGPADTQYF
TGTGCCAGCAGCTTACCCGGGGCGGGGGGGCCAGCAGATACGCAGTATTTT
>TRBJ1-1|TRBV27|NA|NA
CASSLSPGRVTEAFF
TGTGCCAGCAGTTTATCGCCAGGGCGGGTCACTGAAGCTTTCTTT
>TRBJ1-5|TRBV10-3|NA|few
CAISEGGLNTAQHF
TGTGCCATCAGTGAGGGGGGCCTAAATACGGCCCAGCATTTT
>TRBJ2-1|TRBV6-1|TRBD2|NA
CASSEWGLAGKNEQFF
TGTGCCAGCAGTGAATGGGGGCTAGCGGGGAAAAATGAGCAGTTCTTC
>TRBJ1-1|TRBV20-1|TRBD1|NA
CSARGRGRMVAFF
TGCAGTGCTAGAGGCAGGGGGCGAATGGTAGCTTTCTTT
>TRBJ2-7|TRBV7-9|NA|NA
CASSSWTAPSYEQYF
TGTGCCAGCAGCTCCTGGACAGCCCCCTCCTACGAGCAGTACTTC
>TRBJ2-2|TRBV7-6|TRBD1|few
CASSLGQRLLTGELFF
TGTGCCAGCAGCCTGGGACAGCGGTTACTCACCGGGGAGCTGTTTTTT
>TRBJ2-3|TRBV6-4|TRBD2|NA
CASSDSIREGTDTQYF
TGTGCCAGCAGTGACTCGATTCGGGAGGGCACAGATACGCAGTATTTT
>TRBJ1-1|TRBV4-1|NA|NA
CASSQDRRVNTEAFF
TGCGCCAGCAGCCAAGATAGACGGGTTAACACTGAAGCTTTCTTT
>TRBJ2-1|TRBV6-2/TRBV6-3|TRBD2|few
CASSPIILAGDNEQFF
TGTGCCAGCAGTCCCATAATACTAGCGGGGGACAATGAGCAGTTCTTC
>TRBJ1-5|TRBV4-1|TRBD1|NA
CASSQLQGAAQPQHF
TGCGCCAGCAGCCAGTTACAGGGGGCCGCTCAGCCCCAGCATTTT
>TRBJ1-2|TRBV27|NA|once
CASSARTGASYGYTF
TGTGCCAGCAGTGCCCGGACGGGGGCGAGCTATGGCTACACCTTC
>TRBJ1-2|TRBV12-3/TRBV12-4|NA|NA
CVSSTGTLTYGYTF
TGTGTCAGCAGCACCGGGACCCTAACCTATGGCTACACCTTC
>TRBJ1-1|TRBV5-6|NA|NA
CASSLVQATEAFF
TGTGCCAGCAGCTTGGTCCAGGCCACTGAAGCTTTCTTT
>TRBJ2-7|TRBV27|TRBD1|NA
CASTTLTGDEQYF
TGTGCCAGCACCACTCTGACAGGGGACGAGCAGTACTTC
>TRBJ2-2|TRBV6-2/TRBV6-3|TRBD2|NA
CASRDPGTSLTGELFF
TGTGCCAGCAGAGATCCCGGGACTAGCTTAACTGGGGAGCTGTTTTTT
>TRBJ2-7|TRBV7-6|NA|few
CASSLHRTVNTYEQYF
TGTGCCAGCAGCTTACATAGGACAGTCAACACCTACGAGCAGTACTTC
>TRBJ1-2|TRBV6-2/TRBV6-3|TRBD1|few
CASRGRSGTAPSNYGYTF
TGTGCCAGCAGGGGAAGATCCGGGACAGCCCCCTCAAACTATGGCTACACCTTC
>TRBJ2-1|TRBV7-2|TRBD1|many
CASSLADVRQGSNEQFF
TGTGCCAGCAGCTTAGCAGATGTGAGACAGGGTTCCAATGAGCAGTTCTTC
>TRBJ1-2|TRBV6-6|NA|many
CASSFNTNYGYTF
TGTGCCAGCAGTTTCAATACTAACTATGGCTACACCTTC
>TRBJ1-2|TRBV12-3/TRBV12-4|NA|many
CASSYTSGGYTF
TGTGCCAGCAGTTACACATCGGGAGGCTACACCTTC
>TRBJ2-3|TRBV4-3|NA|few
CASSQQDGPHTDTQYF
TGCGCCAGCAGCCAACAGGATGGACCGCACACAGATACGCAGTATTTT
>TRBJ2-2|TRBV12-3/TRBV12-4|NA|few
CASSLRPEYTGELFF
TGTGCCAGCAGTTTAAGGCCAGAATACACCGGGGAGCTGTTTTTT
>TRBJ1-1|TRBV4-1|NA|NA
CASSPSRVNTEAFF
TGCGCCAGCAGCCCGTCGAGGGTGAACACTGAAGCTTTCTTT
>TRBJ2-7|TRBV6-1|NA|NA
CARPVLGGPHEQYF
TGTGCCAGACCCGTACTCGGGGGGCCTCACGAGCAGTACTTC
>TRBJ1-3|TRBV7-9|TRBD1|few
CASSSVNFGQAPGRGNTIYF
TGTGCCAGCAGCTCGGTTAACTTCGGACAGGCCCCAGGTCGGGGAAACACCATATATTTT
>TRBJ2-1|TRBV7-6|NA|few
CANSPQGGSYNEQFF
TGTGCCAACAGCCCGCAAGGGGGCTCCTACAATGAGCAGTTCTTC
>TRBJ2-3|TRBV5-1|TRBD2|once
CASSLLGLADLPRRTDTQYF
TGCGCCAGCAGCTTGCTAGGACTAGCGGACCTACCTAGACGCACAGATACGCAGTATTTT
>TRBJ2-5|TRBV14|TRBD2|many
CASSYSGGRETQYF
TGTGCCAGCAGCTATAGCGGGGGTCGAGAGACCCAGTACTTC
>TRBJ2-3|TRBV7-8|TRBD2|many
CASSLGLAGGHDTQYF
TGTGCCAGCAGCCTGGGACTAGCGGGGGGGCATGATACGCAGTATTTT
>TRBJ1-5|TRBV7-8|NA|few
CASSLGRQGGGYGNQPQHF
TGTGCCAGCAGCTTAGGGAGGCAGGGAGGTGGATATGGCAATCAGCCCCAGCATTTT
>TRBJ2-1|TRBV15|TRBD2|NA
CATSREGGGASFEQFF
TGTGCCACCAGCAGAGAAGGCGGGGGGGCCAGTTTTGAGCAGTTCTTC
>TRBJ2-6|TRBV6-8|NA|NA
CASRITDSGANVLTF
TGTGCCAGCAGAATAACAGACTCTGGGGCCAACGTCCTGACTTTC
>TRBJ2-7|TRBV19|NA|NA
CASSIKLLSYEQYF
TGTGCCAGTAGTATTAAACTTTTATCCTACGAGCAGTACTTC
>TRBJ1-2|TRBV7-6|TRBD1|NA
CASSLGGTGGYGYTF
TGTGCCAGCAGCTTAGGGGGAACAGGGGGCTATGGCTACACCTTC
>TRBJ1-3|TRBV7-8|NA|many
CASSPWSSGNTIYF
TGTGCCAGCAGCCCCTGGTCCTCTGGAAACACCATATATTTT
>TRBJ1-5|TRBV6-6|NA|NA
CASSYSPGQPQHF
TGTGCCAGCAGTTACTCCCCGGGACAGCCCCAGCATTTT
>TRBJ2-5|TRBV7-6|NA|NA
CASSLDVGQETQYF
TGTGCCAGCAGCTTGGACGTCGGCCAAGAGACCCAGTACTTC
>TRBJ2-7|TRBV7-8|NA|NA
CASSLDGPYNEQYF
TGTGCCAGCAGCTTAGACGGGCCCTACAATGAGCAGTACTTC
>TRBJ1-6|TRBV9|NA|NA
CASSTEQYNSPLHF
TGTGCCAGCAGCACCGAACAGTATAATTCACCCCTCCACTTT
>TRBJ2-1|TRBV6-5|NA|NA
CASSYSGDAYNEQFF
TGTGCCAGCAGTTACTCGGGGGATGCCTACAATGAGCAGTTCTTC
>TRBJ2-6|TRBV6-6|NA|NA
CASSQSLRTDHPPSGANVLTF
TGTGCCAGCAGTCAGTCACTTAGGACAGACCACCCACCCTCTGGGGCCAACGTCCTGACTTTC
>TRBJ2-7|TRBV27|NA|few
CASSPVDSSYEQYF
TGTGCCAGCAGTCCAGTTGACAGCTCCTACGAGCAGTACTTC
>TRBJ1-1|TRBV6-5|NA|few
CASSYSVAALNTEAFF
TGTGCCAGCAGTTACTCGGTGGCCGCCTTGAACACTGAAGCTTTCTTT
>TRBJ1-5|TRBV28|NA|many
CASSLLEGVGNQPQHF
TGTGCCAGCAGTTTATTGGAGGGGGTCGGCAATCAGCCCCAGCATTTT
>TRBJ2-5|TRBV28|NA|few
CASSFPIHSGKETQYF
TGTGCCAGCAGTTTTCCCATCCACTCAGGAAAAGAGACCCAGTACTTC
>TRBJ1-1|TRBV10-3|TRBD1|NA
CAISSQGMYTEAFF
TGTGCCATCAGCTCACAGGGGATGTACACTGAAGCTTTCTTT
>TRBJ1-5|TRBV12-3/TRBV12-4|NA|NA
CASSPRVNQPQHF
TGTGCCAGCAGTCCGAGAGTTAATCAGCCCCAGCATTTT
>TRBJ2-3|TRBV29-1|NA|NA
CSAVVTDTQYF
TGCAGCGCCGTAGTCACAGATACGCAGTATTTT
>TRBJ2-1|TRBV6-6|NA|once
CASSRKGPERFF
TGTGCCAGTTCTCGGAAGGGGCCTGAGCGGTTCTTC
>TRBJ2-5|TRBV7-8|NA|NA
CASSLVVRSAILETQYF
TGTGCCAGCAGCTTAGTAGTGAGGTCGGCGATCCTCGAGACCCAGTACTTC
>TRBJ2-7|TRBV7-2|TRBD2|NA
CASSLPSERGGRDEQYF
TGTGCCAGCAGCCTACCCAGTGAGCGGGGGGGCCGGGACGAGCAGTACTTC
>TRBJ2-5|TRBV4-1|NA|NA
CASSQHQDQETQYF
TGCGCCAGCAGCCAACACCAGGACCAAGAGACCCAGTACTTC
>TRBJ1-1|TRBV12-3/TRBV12-4|NA|few
CASRDSMNTEAFF
TGTGCCAGCAGGGACAGCATGAACACTGAAGCTTTCTTT